These 18 T cell receptor beta chains came from one sample sequenced in a study of T-cell memory formation after mild COVID-19. TCRdb independently ran MiXCR on the 5' RACE reads; one entry per CDR3 protein. The sample records tens of thousands of distinct CDR3 sequences, over 15% being singletons. The sample consisted of PBMCs or a T cell subset sorted from them (not recorded which). Receptor source: an adult woman who had mild COVID-19 (a few samples of this study predate the infection). Cell type and time point are not known.

This clonotype was seen only a few times. The chain has TRBV15 and TRBJ2-5; 8 nucleotides align to TRBD1. The CDR3 contains 14 residues. With V trimmed by 0 bases and J by 5 bases, 2 bases remained unmatched. Germline V gene sequence: CDR1 LNHNV, CDR2 YYDKDF (reference sequence). The CDR3 sequence is CATSRERQGETQYF. CDR3 in DNA: TGTGCCACCAGCAGAGAAAGACAGGGGGAGACCCAGTACTTC.

The CDR3 is CASSLVEAGLTDTQYF. CDR3 nucleotides: TGCGCCAGCAGCTTGGTCGAAGCGGGGCTCACAGATACGCAGTATTTT. This sequence joins TRBV5-1 and TRBJ2-3, with 7 bases that match TRBD2. After removal of 0 bases from V and 2 bases from J, the junction contained 6 bases not matched to a gene. The CDR3 length is 16 residues. Germline V gene sequence: CDR1 SGHRS, CDR2 YFSETQ.

This clonotype was seen only a few times. This rearrangement joins TRBV5-6 to TRBJ1-5; D is perhaps TRBD1 (5 bases). Germline V gene lookup returns CDR1 SGHDT and CDR2 YYEEEE. Trimming cost V 0 bases and J 0 bases, with 16 bases left between them. The CDR3 length is 18 residues. The CDR3 region has the DNA TGTGCCAGCAGCTTGGGTCCTTTGACAGCGGATAGCAATCAGCCCCAGCATTTT. Translated, it gives CASSLGPLTADSNQPQHF.

This clonotype has only a few counts. This rearrangement joins TRBV6-5 to TRBJ2-7, with D possibly TRBD1 on 5 matching bases. The CDR3 is made up of 13 amino acids. The V gene lost 2 bases and the J gene lost 4 bases, with 9 bases spanning the gap. Germline V gives CDR1 MNHEY, CDR2 SVGAGI. CDR3 nucleotides: TGTGCCAGCAGTTACCGGACATCATACGAGCAGTACTTC. Translated: CASSYRTSYEQYF.

The CDR3 sequence is CASSSSTEAFF. DNA of the CDR3: TGTGCCAGCAGCTCCAGCACTGAAGCTTTCTTT. The genes are TRBV9 and TRBJ1-1; D uncertain. Deletions cut 4 bases from V and 4 bases from J, with 5 bases between. This CDR3 is 11 amino acids long. CDR1 SGDLS and CDR2 YYNGEE come from the germline V gene.

This clonotype was picked up a small number of times. The chain uses TRBV19 and TRBJ2-1; D may be TRBD1 or TRBD2 (5 bases each). Germline V CDR1 and CDR2: LNHDA, SQIVND (reference sequence). Between the trimmed V and J ends, which lost 4 bases and 5 bases, there was a span of 12 bases. This CDR3 comprises 14 residues. CDR3 sequence reads: CASSTAGTDNEQFF. CDR3 bases: TGTGCCAGTAGTACGGCCGGGACGGACAATGAGCAGTTCTTC. The full variable domain, completed using reference TRBV19 and TRBJ2-1, is DGGITQSPKYLFRKEGQNVTLSCEQNLNHDAMYWYRQDPGQGLRLIYYSQIVNDFQKGDIAEGYSVSREKKESFPLTVTSAQKNPTAFYLCASSTAGTDNEQFFGPGTRLTVL.

The V and J genes are TRBV7-3 and TRBJ2-4; perhaps D is TRBD1 or TRBD2 (6 bases each). Trimming shortened V by 5 bases and J by 8 bases, and 19 bases separated the two germline ends. The CDR3 consists of 15 residues. The germline gives CDR1 SGHTA, CDR2 FQGTGA. CDR3 amino acids: CASSPLGGPGDIQYF. As DNA, the CDR3 is TGTGCCAGCAGCCCCCTAGGGGGGCCTGGGGACATTCAGTACTTC.

The chain links TRBV11-2 to TRBJ2-4; D is undetermined. Trimming cost V 1 base and J 7 bases, with 14 bases left between them. CDR1 and CDR2 (germline): SGHAT, FQNNGV. The CDR3 extends over 15 amino acids. CDR3 nucleotide sequence: TGTGCCAGCAGCTTAGTGGGTGGGCCTCCCAACATTCAGTACTTC. Protein sequence: CASSLVGGPPNIQYF. The whole variable domain, filled in from reference TRBV11-2 and TRBJ2-4, reads EAGVAQSPRYKIIEKRQSVAFWCNPISGHATLYWYQQILGQGPKLLIQFQNNGVVDDSQLPKDRFSAERLKGVDSTLKIQPAKLEDSAVYLCASSLVGGPPNIQYFGAGTRLSVL.

This clonotype was seen at least ten times. This chain joins TRBV19 and TRBJ2-2; 7 bases fit TRBD1. The CDR3 is 15 amino acids. V was clipped by 5 bases and J by 2 bases; unmatched bases: 5. From germline, CDR1 is LNHDA and CDR2 SQIVND (reference sequence). CDR3 in amino acids: CASSWSGGNTGELFF. In nucleotides, the CDR3 is TGTGCCAGTAGTTGGTCAGGGGGTAACACCGGGGAGCTGTTTTTT.

The CDR3 bases are TGTGCCAGCAGCTTAGTAGGGACTGAACAGTACTTC. This encodes CASSLVGTEQYF. The chain joins TRBV7-9 to TRBJ2-7; D may be TRBD2 (6 bases). CDR3 length: 12 residues. With 1 base removed from V and 10 bases from J, the gap between germline ends came to 11 bases. Germline loops: CDR1 SEHNR, CDR2 FQNEAQ (reference sequence).

This clonotype appeared a few times. The gene calls are TRBV7-3 and TRBJ2-7; D is unclear. V gave up 5 bases and J gave up 5 bases, with 13 bases separating them. The germline V gene has CDR1 SGHTA and CDR2 FQGTGA. The CDR3 contains 13 residues. The CDR3 here is CASSPISSDEQYF. CDR3 bases: TGTGCCAGCAGCCCAATTAGTTCCGACGAGCAGTACTTC.

This clonotype was detected a few times. The gene calls are TRBV29-1 and TRBJ1-3; TRBD1 is a possible D gene (5 bases). The CDR3 runs 16 residues. The germline gives CDR1 SQVTM, CDR2 ANQGSEA. V was cut by 4 bases and J by 0 bases, with 16 bases left in between. This CDR3 reads CSVVRQGEGSGNTIYF. CDR3 sequence (DNA): TGCAGCGTTGTCCGGCAGGGAGAGGGCTCTGGAAACACCATATATTTT. Looking up the rest from reference TRBV29-1 and TRBJ1-3 gives the full variable domain: SAVISQKPSRDICQRGTSLTIQCQVDSQVTMMFWYRQQPGQSLTLIATANQGSEATYESGFVIDKFPISRPNLTFSTLTVSNMSPEDSSIYLCSVVRQGEGSGNTIYFGEGSWLTVV.

The rearrangement links TRBV5-1 to TRBJ1-6; D is perhaps TRBD1 (6 bases). Germline V gene sequence: CDR1 SGHRS, CDR2 YFSETQ. V lost 0 bases and J 7 bases, leaving 11 bases between the germline ends. The length of the CDR3 is 15 residues. CDR3 nucleotide sequence: TGCGCCAGCAGCTTGGGGGCAGGGGAGAATTCACCCCTCCACTTT. This codes for CASSLGAGENSPLHF.

In this sample, this clonotype turned up a few times. V usage is TRBV7-9 and J usage is TRBJ2-5; D is possibly TRBD1 (6 bases). The V end was cut by 4 bases, the J end by 0 bases, with 15 bases between. The V gene's germline CDR1 is SEHNR and CDR2 FQNEAQ (reference sequence). The CDR3 is 16 residues long. The CDR3 nucleotides are TGTGCCAGCAGCTCTTCGGACAGTAAATACCAAGAGACCCAGTACTTC. Amino acids: CASSSSDSKYQETQYF.

This clonotype was found a few times. This chain joins TRBV20-1 and TRBJ2-1, with TRBD2 matching 7 bases. V was clipped by 2 bases and J by 9 bases; unmatched bases: 10. Germline CDR1 and CDR2: DFQATT and SNEGSKA (reference sequence). This CDR3 is built from 14 residues. The CDR3 bases are TGCAGTGCTAGAAAGCGGGGCCTTGGGGTTGAGCAGTTCTTC. It yields the protein CSARKRGLGVEQFF.

The chain recombines TRBV5-1 with TRBJ2-7, with TRBD2 matching over 8 bases. Trimming cost V 4 bases and J 6 bases; bases outside gene matches: 15. The length of the CDR3 is 16 residues. Germline-derived CDR1 and CDR2 are SGHRS and YFSETQ. The CDR3 DNA reads TGCGCCAGCAGCCCCCCGGGGGCGGGGGGCGTTCGCGAGCAGTACTTC. As protein: CASSPPGAGGVREQYF.

This clonotype has more than one count but fewer than ten. The chain employs TRBV7-6 and TRBJ2-1; a weak D match, TRBD2 (6 bases). V was shortened by 5 bases and J by 4 bases, with 6 bases between the two germline ends. Germline values: CDR1 SGHVS, CDR2 FNYEAQ. The CDR3 spans 12 residues. The chain's CDR3 is CASSGGYNEQFF. CDR3 DNA sequence: TGTGCCAGCAGCGGAGGGTACAATGAGCAGTTCTTC.

This clonotype was counted between two and nine times. This sequence joins TRBV6-5 and TRBJ2-1, with TRBD2 identical over 10 bases. Per the germline V gene, CDR1 is MNHEY and CDR2 is SVGAGI. Trimming took 0 bases from V and 7 from J; bases not matched to a gene: 0. This CDR3 has 14 amino acids. CDR3 sequence: CASSYSTSGNEQFF. In DNA, the CDR3 is TGTGCCAGCAGTTACTCGACTAGCGGGAATGAGCAGTTCTTC.